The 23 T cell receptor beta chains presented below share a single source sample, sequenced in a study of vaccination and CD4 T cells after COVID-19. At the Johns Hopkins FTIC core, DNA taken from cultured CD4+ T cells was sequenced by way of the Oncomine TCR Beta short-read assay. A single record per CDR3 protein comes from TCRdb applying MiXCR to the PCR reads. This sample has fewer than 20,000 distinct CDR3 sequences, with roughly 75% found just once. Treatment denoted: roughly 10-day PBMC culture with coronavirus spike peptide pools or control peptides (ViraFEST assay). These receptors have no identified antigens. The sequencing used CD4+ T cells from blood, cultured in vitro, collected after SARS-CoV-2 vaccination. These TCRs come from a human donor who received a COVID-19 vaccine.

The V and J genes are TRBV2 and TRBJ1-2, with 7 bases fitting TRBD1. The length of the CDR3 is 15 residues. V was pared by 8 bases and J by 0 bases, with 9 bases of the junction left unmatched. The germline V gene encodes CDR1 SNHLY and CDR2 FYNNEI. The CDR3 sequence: CASATRQGSNYGYTF. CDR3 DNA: TGTGCCAGCGCCACTCGACAGGGATCTAACTATGGCTACACCTTC.

CDR3 protein: CASSLSRGTDTQYF. DNA of the CDR3: TGTGCCAGCAGCTTAAGCAGGGGCACAGATACGCAGTATTTT. The V and J genes are TRBV11-3 and TRBJ2-3; a weak D match, TRBD1 (5 bases). The CDR3 runs 14 residues. Per germline, CDR1 SGHNT and CDR2 YENEEA. V was trimmed by 2 bases and J by 1 base, leaving 7 bases between them.

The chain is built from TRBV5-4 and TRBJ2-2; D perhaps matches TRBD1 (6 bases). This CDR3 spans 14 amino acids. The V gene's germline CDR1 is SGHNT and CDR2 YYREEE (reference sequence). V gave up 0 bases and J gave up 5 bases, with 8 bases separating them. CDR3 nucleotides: TGTGCCAGCAGCTTGGACAGGGTGACCGGGGAGCTGTTTTTT. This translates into CASSLDRVTGELFF.

The CDR3 spells CASERRRSETQYF. The CDR3 coding sequence is TGTGCCAGTGAGCGGCGCCGGAGCGAGACCCAGTACTTC. This chain connects TRBV19 to TRBJ2-5; D may be TRBD2 (5 bases). The V and J ends lost 8 bases and 5 bases respectively, with 15 bases between them. The germline V gene encodes CDR1 LNHDA and CDR2 SQIVND (reference sequence). The CDR3 has 13 residues.

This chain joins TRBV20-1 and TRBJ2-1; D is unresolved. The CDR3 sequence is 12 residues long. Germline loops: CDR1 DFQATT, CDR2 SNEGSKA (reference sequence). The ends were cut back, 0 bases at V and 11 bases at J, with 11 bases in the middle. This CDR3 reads CSAREARFKQFF. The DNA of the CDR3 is TGCAGTGCTAGAGAGGCCCGCTTTAAGCAGTTCTTC.

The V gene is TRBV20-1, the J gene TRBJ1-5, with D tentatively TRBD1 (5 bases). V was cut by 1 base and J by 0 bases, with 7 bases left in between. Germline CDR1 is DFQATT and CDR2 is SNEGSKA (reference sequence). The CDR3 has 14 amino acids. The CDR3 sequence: CSARGGDSNQPQHF. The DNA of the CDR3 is TGCAGTGCTAGAGGGGGGGATAGCAATCAGCCCCAGCATTTT.

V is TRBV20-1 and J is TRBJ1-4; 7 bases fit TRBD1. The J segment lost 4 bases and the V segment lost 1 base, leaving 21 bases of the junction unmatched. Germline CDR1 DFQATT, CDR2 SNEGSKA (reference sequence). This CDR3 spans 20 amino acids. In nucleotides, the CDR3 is TGCAGTGCTAGAGTGGACAGGATTATTTCTCCCACCGAAAATAATGAAAAACTGTTTTTT. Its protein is CSARVDRIISPTENNEKLFF.

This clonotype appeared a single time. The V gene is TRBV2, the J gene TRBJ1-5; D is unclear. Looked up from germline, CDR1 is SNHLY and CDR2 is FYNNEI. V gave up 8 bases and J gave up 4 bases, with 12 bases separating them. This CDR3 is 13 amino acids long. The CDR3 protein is CASGSEGNQPQHF. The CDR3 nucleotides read TGTGCCAGCGGGTCGGAGGGTAATCAGCCCCAGCATTTT.

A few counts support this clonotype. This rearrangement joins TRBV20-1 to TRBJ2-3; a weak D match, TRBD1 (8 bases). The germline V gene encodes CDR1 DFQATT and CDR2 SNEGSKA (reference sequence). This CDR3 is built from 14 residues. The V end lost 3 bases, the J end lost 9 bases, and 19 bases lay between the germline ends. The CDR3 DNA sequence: TGCAGTGCTAGGAGCTTTCAACAGGGGGGGACGCAGTATTTT. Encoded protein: CSARSFQQGGTQYF.

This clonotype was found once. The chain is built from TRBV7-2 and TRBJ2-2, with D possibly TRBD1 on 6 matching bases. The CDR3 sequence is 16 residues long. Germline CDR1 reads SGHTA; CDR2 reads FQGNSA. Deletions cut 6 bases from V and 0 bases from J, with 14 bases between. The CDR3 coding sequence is TGTGCCAGCAGTCAAACAGGGTACTCGAACACCGGGGAGCTGTTTTTT. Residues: CASSQTGYSNTGELFF.

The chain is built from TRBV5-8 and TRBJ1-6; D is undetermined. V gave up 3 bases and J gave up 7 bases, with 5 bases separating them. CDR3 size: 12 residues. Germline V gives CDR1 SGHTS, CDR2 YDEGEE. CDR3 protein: CASSYGNSPLHF. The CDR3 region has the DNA TGTGCCAGCAGCTACGGCAATTCACCCCTCCACTTT.

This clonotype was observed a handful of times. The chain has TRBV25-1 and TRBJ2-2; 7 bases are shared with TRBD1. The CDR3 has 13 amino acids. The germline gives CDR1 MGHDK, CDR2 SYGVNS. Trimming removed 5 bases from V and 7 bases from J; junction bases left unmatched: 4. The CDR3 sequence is CASSRQGVGELFF. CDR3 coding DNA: TGTGCCAGCAGTAGACAGGGAGTCGGGGAGCTGTTTTTT.

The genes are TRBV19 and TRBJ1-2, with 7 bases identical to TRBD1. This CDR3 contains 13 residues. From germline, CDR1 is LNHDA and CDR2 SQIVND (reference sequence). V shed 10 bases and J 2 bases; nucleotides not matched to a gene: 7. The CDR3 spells CATTGVRNYGYTF. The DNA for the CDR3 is TGTGCCACTACAGGGGTACGGAACTATGGCTACACCTTC.

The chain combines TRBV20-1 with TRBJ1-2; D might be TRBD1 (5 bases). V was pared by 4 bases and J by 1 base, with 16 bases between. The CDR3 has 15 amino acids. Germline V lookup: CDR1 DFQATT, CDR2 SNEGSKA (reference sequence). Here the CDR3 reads CSATGQGAFNYGYTF. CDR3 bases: TGCAGTGCTACGGGCCAGGGAGCATTTAACTATGGCTACACCTTC.

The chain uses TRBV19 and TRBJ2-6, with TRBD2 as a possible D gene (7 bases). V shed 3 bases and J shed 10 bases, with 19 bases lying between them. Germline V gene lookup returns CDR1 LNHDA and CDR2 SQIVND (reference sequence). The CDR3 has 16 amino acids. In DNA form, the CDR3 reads TGTGCCAGTAGTATTAAAAGGGGGGGGGCACTGAACGTCCTGACTTTC. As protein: CASSIKRGGALNVLTF.

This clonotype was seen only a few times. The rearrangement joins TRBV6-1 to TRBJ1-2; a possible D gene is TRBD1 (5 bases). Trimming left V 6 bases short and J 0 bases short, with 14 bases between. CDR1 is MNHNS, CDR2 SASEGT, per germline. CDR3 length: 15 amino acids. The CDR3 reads CASRFRRDSNYGYTF. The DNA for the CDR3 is TGTGCCAGCAGATTCCGTCGGGACTCTAACTATGGCTACACCTTC.

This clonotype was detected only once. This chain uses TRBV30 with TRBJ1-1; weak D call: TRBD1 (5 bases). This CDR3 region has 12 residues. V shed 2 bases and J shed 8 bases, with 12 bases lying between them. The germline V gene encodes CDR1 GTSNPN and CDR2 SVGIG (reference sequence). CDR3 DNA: TGTGCCTGGAGTCCCAATAACAGGGAAGCTTTCTTT. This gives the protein CAWSPNNREAFF. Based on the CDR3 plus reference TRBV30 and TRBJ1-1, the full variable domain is SQTIHQWPATLVQPVGSPLSLECTVEGTSNPNLYWYRQAAGRGLQLLFYSVGIGQISSEVPQNLSASRPQDRQFILSSKKLLLSDSGFYLCAWSPNNREAFFGQGTRLTVV.

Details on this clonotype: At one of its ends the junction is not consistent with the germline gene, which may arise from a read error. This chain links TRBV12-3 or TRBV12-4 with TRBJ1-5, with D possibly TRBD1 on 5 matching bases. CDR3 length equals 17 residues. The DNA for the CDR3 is TGTGCCAGCAGTTTTGGGACTATACTCACAAGCAATCAGCTCCAGCATTTT. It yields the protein CASSFGTILTSNQLQHF.

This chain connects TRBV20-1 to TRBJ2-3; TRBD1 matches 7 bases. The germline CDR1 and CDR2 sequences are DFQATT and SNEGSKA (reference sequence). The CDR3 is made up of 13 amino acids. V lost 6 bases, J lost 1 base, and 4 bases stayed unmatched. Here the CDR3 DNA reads TGCAGTGCAGGGGACAGACGCACAGATACGCAGTATTTT. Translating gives CSAGDRRTDTQYF.

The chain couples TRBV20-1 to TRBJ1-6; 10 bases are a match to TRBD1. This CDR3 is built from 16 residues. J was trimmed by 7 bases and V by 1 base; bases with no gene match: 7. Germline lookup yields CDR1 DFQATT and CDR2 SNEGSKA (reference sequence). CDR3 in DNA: TGCAGTGCTAGAGGAGTGGGGACAGGGGAAAATTCACCCCTCCACTTT. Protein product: CSARGVGTGENSPLHF.

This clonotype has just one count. Written as DNA, the CDR3 is TGTGCCAGCAAAGGGGACAGGGGGCCTCAGCCCCAGCATTTT. It encodes CASKGDRGPQPQHF. This rearrangement joins TRBV6-1 to TRBJ1-5; 12 bases align to TRBD1. The CDR3 spans 14 residues. In germline, CDR1 is MNHNS, CDR2 SASEGT. V gave up 7 bases and J gave up 6 bases; unmatched junction bases: 4.

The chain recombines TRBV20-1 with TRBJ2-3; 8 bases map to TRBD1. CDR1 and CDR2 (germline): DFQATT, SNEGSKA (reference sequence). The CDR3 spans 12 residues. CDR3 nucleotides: TGCAGGGCCAGGGGGCGCGGAGATACGCAGTATTTT. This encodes CRARGRGDTQYF.

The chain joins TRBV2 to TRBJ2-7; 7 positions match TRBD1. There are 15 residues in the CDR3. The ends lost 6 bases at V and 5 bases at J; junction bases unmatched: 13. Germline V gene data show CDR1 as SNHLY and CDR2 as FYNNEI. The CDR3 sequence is CASSPNTGAWHEQYF. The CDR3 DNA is TGTGCCAGCAGCCCGAACACAGGGGCATGGCACGAGCAGTACTTC.